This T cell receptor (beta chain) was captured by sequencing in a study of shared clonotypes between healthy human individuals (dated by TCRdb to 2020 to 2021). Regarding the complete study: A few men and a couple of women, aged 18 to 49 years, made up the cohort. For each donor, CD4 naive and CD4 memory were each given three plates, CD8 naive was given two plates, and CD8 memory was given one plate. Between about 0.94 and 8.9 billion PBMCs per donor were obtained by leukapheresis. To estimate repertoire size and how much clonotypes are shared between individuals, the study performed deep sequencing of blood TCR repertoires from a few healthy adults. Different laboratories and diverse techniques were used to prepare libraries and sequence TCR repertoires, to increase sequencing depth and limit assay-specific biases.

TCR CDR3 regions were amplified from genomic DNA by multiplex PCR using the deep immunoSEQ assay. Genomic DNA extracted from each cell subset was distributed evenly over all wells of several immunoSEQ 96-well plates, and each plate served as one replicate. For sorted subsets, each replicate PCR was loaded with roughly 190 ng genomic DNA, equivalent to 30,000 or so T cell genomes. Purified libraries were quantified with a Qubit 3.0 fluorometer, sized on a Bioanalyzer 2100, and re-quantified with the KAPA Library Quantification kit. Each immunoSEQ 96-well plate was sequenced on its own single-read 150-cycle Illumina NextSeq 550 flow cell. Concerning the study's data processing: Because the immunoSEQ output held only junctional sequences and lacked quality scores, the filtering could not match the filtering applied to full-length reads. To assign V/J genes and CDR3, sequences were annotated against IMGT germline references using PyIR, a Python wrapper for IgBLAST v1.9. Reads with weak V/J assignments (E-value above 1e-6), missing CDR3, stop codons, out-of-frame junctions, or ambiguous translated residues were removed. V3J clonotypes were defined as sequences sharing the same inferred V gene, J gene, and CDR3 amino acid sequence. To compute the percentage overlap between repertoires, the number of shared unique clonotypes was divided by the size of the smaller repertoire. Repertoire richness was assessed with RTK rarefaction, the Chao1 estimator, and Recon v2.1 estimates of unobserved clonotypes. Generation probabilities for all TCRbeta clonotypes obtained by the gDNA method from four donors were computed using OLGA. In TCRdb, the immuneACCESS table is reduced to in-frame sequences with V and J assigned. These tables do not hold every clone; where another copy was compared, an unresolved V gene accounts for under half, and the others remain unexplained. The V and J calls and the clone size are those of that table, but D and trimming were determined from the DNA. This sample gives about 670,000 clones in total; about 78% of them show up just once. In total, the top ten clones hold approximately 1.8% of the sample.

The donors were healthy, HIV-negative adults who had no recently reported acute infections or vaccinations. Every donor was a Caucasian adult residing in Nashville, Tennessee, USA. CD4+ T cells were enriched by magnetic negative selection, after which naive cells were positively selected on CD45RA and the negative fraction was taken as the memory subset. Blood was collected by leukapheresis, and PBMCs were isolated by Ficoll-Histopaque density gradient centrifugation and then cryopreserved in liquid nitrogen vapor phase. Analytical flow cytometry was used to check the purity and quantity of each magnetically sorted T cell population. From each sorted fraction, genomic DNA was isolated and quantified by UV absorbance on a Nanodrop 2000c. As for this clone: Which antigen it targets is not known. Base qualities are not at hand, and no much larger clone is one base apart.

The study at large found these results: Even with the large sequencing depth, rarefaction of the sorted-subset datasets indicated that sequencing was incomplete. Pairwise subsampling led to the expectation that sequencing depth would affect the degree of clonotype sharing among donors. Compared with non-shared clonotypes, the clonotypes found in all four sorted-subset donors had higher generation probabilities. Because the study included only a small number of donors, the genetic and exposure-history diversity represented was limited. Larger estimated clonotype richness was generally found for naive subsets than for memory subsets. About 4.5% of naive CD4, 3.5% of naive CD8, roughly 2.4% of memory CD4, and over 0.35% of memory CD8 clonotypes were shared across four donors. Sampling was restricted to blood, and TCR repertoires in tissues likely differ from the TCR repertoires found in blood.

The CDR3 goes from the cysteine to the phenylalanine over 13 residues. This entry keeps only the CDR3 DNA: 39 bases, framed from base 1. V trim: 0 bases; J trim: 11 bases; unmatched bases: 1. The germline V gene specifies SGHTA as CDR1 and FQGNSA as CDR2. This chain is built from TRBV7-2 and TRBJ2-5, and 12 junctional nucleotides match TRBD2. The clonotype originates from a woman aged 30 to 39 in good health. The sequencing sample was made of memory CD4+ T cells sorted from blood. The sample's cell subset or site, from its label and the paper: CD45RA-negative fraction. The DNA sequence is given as TGTGCCAGCAGCTTAGCGACTAGCGGGAGTCAGTACTTC. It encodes CASSLATSGSQYF. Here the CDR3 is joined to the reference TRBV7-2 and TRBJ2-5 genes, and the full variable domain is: GAGVSQSPSNKVTEKGKDVELRCDPISGHTALYWYRQSLGQGLEFLIYFQGNSAPDKSGLPSDRFSAERTGGSVSTLTIQRTQQEDSAVYLCASSLATSGSQYFGPGTRLLVL.